This TCR beta chain was retrieved from a study of blood T cell repertoires in COVID-19. Overall study: Nucleic acid was either cDNA or gDNA, and it came from T cells, B-cell-depleted T cells, or PBMCs.

Original processing notes: Reference gene primer amplification gave estimated nucleated cell counts. Sequenced by immunoSEQ multiplex PCR; TCRdb stores in-frame clones only, minus some. The V and J calls and clone size are taken from that table; D and trimming were inferred from the DNA. The data show approximately 200,000 clones, approximately 82% seen once. CDR1 is MNHEY and CDR2 is SVGAGI in the germline V gene. This CDR3 is 13 amino acids long. V was shortened by 7 bases and J by 4 bases, with 11 bases between the two germline ends. The genes are TRBV6-5 and TRBJ1-5, with a possible D match to TRBD1 (6 bases). Sequencing used peripheral blood. The sequence derives from a human donor with acute or convalescent COVID-19. The donor label of this sample is uncertain. The CDR3 reads CASTSTGNQPQHF. Written as DNA, the CDR3 is TGTGCCAGCACCTCAACAGGGAATCAGCCCCAGCATTTT.